One and the same sample provided the 23 T cell receptor beta chains below, sequenced in a study of follicular helper T cells after annual influenza vaccination. The protocol was immunoSEQ multiplex PCR, while the TCRdb copy is restricted to in-frame clones and leaves out a portion. Of 6,000 to 7,500 clones listed, around 84% were seen once; the top ten hold approximately 0.58%. The time point here: 2015-2016 season, 7 days after influenza vaccination. The specimen comprised CXCR5- memory CD4+ T cells sorted from blood, sampled 7 days after influenza vaccination. These receptors were obtained from an adult who received the influenza vaccine.

The chain carries TRBV7-8 and TRBJ2-5, with a tentative D call TRBD2 (6 bases). Germline assignment: CDR1 SGHVS and CDR2 FQNEAQ. V was cut by 7 bases and J by 2 bases, with 11 bases left in between. The CDR3 loop spans 13 amino acids. For the CDR3, the DNA is TGTGCCAGCAACGGGGGTCATCAAGAGACCCAGTACTTC. It is translated as CASNGGHQETQYF.

The table lists this clone with a few counts. The genes are TRBV13 and TRBJ2-3; the match to TRBD1 covers 9 bases. The CDR3 consists of 15 residues. The junction had 7 bases not matched to a gene; V was cut back by 5 bases and J by 4 bases. Germline loops: CDR1 PRHDT, CDR2 FYEKMQ (reference sequence). The CDR3 sequence is CASSRGTGRPDTQYF. CDR3 bases: TGTGCCAGCAGCCGGGGGACAGGGAGGCCAGATACGCAGTATTTT.

The chain links TRBV6-1 to TRBJ2-5; D is uncertain. Looked up from germline, CDR1 is MNHNS and CDR2 is SASEGT. V was shortened by 7 bases and J by 0 bases, with 12 bases between the two germline ends. The CDR3 runs to 14 residues. The CDR3 DNA sequence: TGTGCCAGCACCTCATACGGGTACCAAGAGACCCAGTACTTC. Encoded protein: CASTSYGYQETQYF.

V usage is TRBV19 and J usage is TRBJ1-5, with D perhaps TRBD1 (5 bases). V lost 1 base and J 4 bases, leaving 11 bases between the germline ends. The CDR3 sequence is 15 residues long. Germline CDR1 is LNHDA and CDR2 is SQIVND (reference sequence). The CDR3 loop is CASSIVLGDNQPQHF. DNA for the CDR3: TGTGCCAGTAGTATAGTATTGGGGGATAATCAGCCCCAGCATTTT.

Remarks on this clone: At the DNA level, this CDR3 is encoded by other sequences in the same sample as well. The chain couples TRBV15 to TRBJ1-2; maybe TRBD1 (5 bases). The ends were cut back, 1 base at V and 8 bases at J, with 17 bases in the middle. The CDR3 extends over 15 amino acids. The V gene's germline CDR1 is LNHNV and CDR2 YYDKDF (reference sequence). The CDR3 DNA follows: TGTGCCACCAGCAGAGGTAGACAGATAGCGGGGGGCTACACCTTC. The encoded protein is CATSRGRQIAGGYTF. The whole variable domain, remainder taken from reference TRBV15 and TRBJ1-2, is DAMVIQNPRYQVTQFGKPVTLSCSQTLNHNVMYWYQQKSSQAPKLLFHYYDKDFNNEADTPDNFQSRRPNTSFCFLDIRSPGLGDTAMYLCATSRGRQIAGGYTFGSGTRLTVV.

The chain carries TRBV6-5 and TRBJ1-1, with a possible D match to TRBD1 (6 bases). Trimming cost V 5 bases and J 10 bases, with 11 bases left between them. This CDR3 has 11 residues. From germline, CDR1 is MNHEY and CDR2 SVGAGI. The CDR3: CASSGRGTAFF. CDR3 nucleotides: TGTGCCAGCAGTGGCAGGGGTACAGCTTTCTTT.

This clone has more than one count but fewer than ten. The rearrangement joins TRBV5-6 to TRBJ1-1; D gene uncertain. Deletions cut 4 bases from V and 1 base from J, with 5 bases between. CDR1 SGHDT and CDR2 YYEEEE come from the germline V gene. The CDR3 contains 12 residues. In nucleotides, the CDR3 is TGTGCCAGCAGCGCCCAGAACACTGAAGCTTTCTTT. This encodes CASSAQNTEAFF.

J is TRBJ2-1 and V is TRBV18; 8 bases agree with TRBD1. CDR3 size: 12 residues. CDR1 and CDR2 (germline): KGHSH, LQKENI. The V segment lost 8 bases and the J segment 10 bases; nucleotides outside the gene matches: 7. CDR3: CASRGQGVEQFF. The CDR3 nucleotides read TGTGCCAGCCGCGGACAGGGAGTGGAGCAGTTCTTC.

The chain is built from TRBV5-6 and TRBJ1-5; 8 nucleotides match TRBD1. Germline CDR1 SGHDT, CDR2 YYEEEE. J was trimmed by 3 bases and V by 4 bases; bases with no gene match: 6. This CDR3 contains 15 residues. The CDR3 loop reads CASSRGTGNNQPQHF. The CDR3 DNA sequence: TGTGCCAGCAGCCGTGGGACAGGTAACAATCAGCCCCAGCATTTT.

The chain couples TRBV4-1 to TRBJ1-1, with D tentatively TRBD1 (6 bases). Germline CDR1 MGHRA, CDR2 YSYEKL. The CDR3 has 15 amino acids. The V gene lost 3 bases and the J gene lost 4 bases, with 15 bases spanning the gap. The CDR3 spells CASSQGGAGATEAFF. CDR3 sequence (DNA): TGCGCCAGCAGCCAGGGGGGGGCCGGGGCCACTGAAGCTTTCTTT.

This clone was recorded only once. V gene TRBV6-6 combines with J gene TRBJ1-2, with 7 positions matching TRBD1. CDR1 MNHNY and CDR2 SVGAGI come from the germline V gene (reference sequence). Trimming took 2 bases from V and 9 from J; bases not matched to a gene: 15. The CDR3 sequence is 16 residues long. CDR3 loop: CASSYQGDGTALSYTF. CDR3 in DNA: TGTGCCAGCAGTTACCAAGGGGACGGGACAGCCCTAAGCTACACCTTC.

The chain joins TRBV9 to TRBJ2-5; D unclear. V shed 2 bases and J shed 3 bases, with 8 bases lying between them. Germline V lookup: CDR1 SGDLS, CDR2 YYNGEE. The CDR3 sequence is 13 residues long. The DNA of the CDR3 is TGTGCCAGCAGCGTTGGAAGGGAAGAGACCCAGTACTTC. This codes for CASSVGREETQYF.

This clone was counted a single time. The V and J genes are TRBV19 and TRBJ2-5; 9 positions agree with TRBD2. The CDR3 consists of 15 residues. Trimming removed 8 bases from V and 5 bases from J; junction bases left unmatched: 12. Germline CDR1 is LNHDA and CDR2 is SQIVND (reference sequence). CDR3 DNA: TGTGCCAGTGGTACCGGGACTAGCTTTGGGGAGACCCAGTACTTC. The encoded protein is CASGTGTSFGETQYF.

The table lists this clone with a count of one. This chain connects TRBV19 to TRBJ1-4, with D tentatively TRBD1 (5 bases). The V gene lost 5 bases and the J gene lost 3 bases, with 13 bases spanning the gap. Germline V gene sequence: CDR1 LNHDA, CDR2 SQIVND (reference sequence). The length of the CDR3 is 15 residues. The CDR3 spells CASSYTRASNEKLFF. The CDR3 DNA reads TGTGCCAGTAGTTACACCAGGGCGTCTAATGAAAAACTGTTTTTT. The full variable domain, in which reference TRBV19 and TRBJ1-4 provide the parts outside the CDR3, is DGGITQSPKYLFRKEGQNVTLSCEQNLNHDAMYWYRQDPGQGLRLIYYSQIVNDFQKGDIAEGYSVSREKKESFPLTVTSAQKNPTAFYLCASSYTRASNEKLFFGSGTQLSVL.

The chain combines TRBV7-9 with TRBJ1-1; no reliable D call. The CDR3 sequence is 12 residues long. Trimming took off 5 bases at V and 7 bases at J, with 11 bases between the two ends. From germline, CDR1 is SEHNR and CDR2 FQNEAQ (reference sequence). The chain's CDR3 is CASSPPGSEAFF. Written as DNA, the CDR3 is TGTGCCAGCAGCCCCCCGGGCAGTGAAGCTTTCTTT.

The rearrangement links TRBV5-4 to TRBJ2-1; 12 bases are a match to TRBD2. This CDR3 has 15 amino acids. V lost 4 bases, J lost 8 bases, and 7 bases stayed unmatched. Germline CDR1 reads SGHNT; CDR2 reads YYREEE (reference sequence). The CDR3 protein is CASSATSGRGDEQFF. CDR3 DNA: TGTGCCAGCAGCGCGACTAGCGGGAGAGGCGATGAGCAGTTCTTC.

V is TRBV6-1 and J is TRBJ2-7, with TRBD1 identical over 7 bases. The CDR3 runs 13 residues. CDR1 and CDR2 (germline): MNHNS, SASEGT. Trimming removed 7 bases from V and 5 bases from J; junction bases left unmatched: 8. CDR3 amino acids: CASKGTVAHEQYF. CDR3 nucleotide sequence: TGTGCCAGCAAAGGGACAGTCGCCCACGAGCAGTACTTC.

This clone has only one observation. The rearrangement joins TRBV6-4 to TRBJ2-3; 14 nucleotides agree with TRBD2. The germline CDR1 and CDR2 sequences are MRHNA and SNTAGT. The CDR3 totals 16 residues. J lost 4 bases, V lost 0 bases, and 0 bases had no gene match. DNA for the CDR3: TGTGCCAGCAGTGACTCGACTAGCGGGGGGGCAGATACGCAGTATTTT. This codes for CASSDSTSGGADTQYF.

The chain has TRBV5-1 and TRBJ2-5, with a tentative D call TRBD1 (6 bases). Trimming removed 0 bases from V and 2 bases from J, with 8 bases in between. This CDR3 has 14 amino acids. Germline CDR1 SGHRS, CDR2 YFSETQ. The CDR3 sequence is CASSLEGVQETQYF. The DNA for the CDR3 is TGCGCCAGCAGCTTGGAGGGGGTACAAGAGACCCAGTACTTC.

The chain uses TRBV6-5 and TRBJ1-5, with a possible D match to TRBD1 (5 bases). The germline CDR1 and CDR2 sequences are MNHEY and SVGAGI. The V end was cut by 6 bases, the J end by 3 bases, with 12 bases between. The CDR3 loop spans 14 amino acids. CDR3 sequence: CASSTLTVNQPQHF. The CDR3 region has the DNA TGTGCCAGCAGCACTCTGACAGTCAATCAGCCCCAGCATTTT.

This rearrangement joins TRBV6-1 to TRBJ2-7; D is ambiguous. CDR3 length: 15 amino acids. The germline V gene has CDR1 MNHNS and CDR2 SASEGT. The ends were cut back, 0 bases at V and 4 bases at J, with 13 bases in the middle. Written as DNA, the CDR3 is TGTGCCAGCAGTGAAGCGTCCTCCGGGTTGTACGAGCAGTACTTC. This encodes CASSEASSGLYEQYF.

The chain joins TRBV30 to TRBJ2-7; 13 bases line up with TRBD2. The junction had 2 bases not matched to a gene; V was cut back by 1 base and J by 5 bases. Germline loops: CDR1 GTSNPN, CDR2 SVGIG (reference sequence). The CDR3 has 14 amino acids. The DNA of the CDR3 is TGTGCCTGGAGTGAACTAGCGGGAGGGAACGAGCAGTACTTC. This codes for CAWSELAGGNEQYF. Complete variable domain (other parts from reference TRBV30 and TRBJ2-7): SQTIHQWPATLVQPVGSPLSLECTVEGTSNPNLYWYRQAAGRGLQLLFYSVGIGQISSEVPQNLSASRPQDRQFILSSKKLLLSDSGFYLCAWSELAGGNEQYFGPGTRLTVT.

The chain couples TRBV2 to TRBJ2-1; 7 bases align to TRBD2. The CDR3 is 13 residues long. Germline V lookup: CDR1 SNHLY, CDR2 FYNNEI. The V gene end was trimmed by 10 bases and the J gene end by 1 base; junction bases not matched to a gene: 4. The CDR3 DNA sequence: TGTGCCATAAAGGGACTATCCTACAATGAGCAGTTCTTC. Translating it yields CAIKGLSYNEQFF.